The 16 T cell receptor beta chains in this list originate from one sample, sequenced in a study of early T cells in non-severe SARS-CoV-2 infection. TCRdb ran MiXCR on the 5' RACE reads and lists one entry per CDR3 protein. The table shows some 9,500 distinct CDR3 sequences, with under 5.5% occurring only once. Input material: whole blood. The receptors come from an adult who was a healthcare worker with PCR-confirmed SARS-CoV-2 infection or an uninfected control (not recorded which).

This clonotype was recorded at least ten times. V is TRBV11-2 and J is TRBJ2-7; 7 bases map to TRBD1. Germline assignment: CDR1 SGHAT and CDR2 FQNNGV. CDR3 length: 14 amino acids. With V trimmed by 5 bases and J by 4 bases, 8 bases remained unmatched. In DNA, the CDR3 is TGTGCCAGCAGCCCCAGGCCGGACAGGTACGAGCAGTACTTC. Protein sequence: CASSPRPDRYEQYF.

A word on this clonotype: A read error is possible here, since a much larger clone lies one base away. V and J are TRBV2 and TRBJ2-1; tentative D call: TRBD2 (6 bases). This CDR3 comprises 12 residues. V lost 4 bases and J 12 bases, leaving 13 bases between the germline ends. Germline V gene data show CDR1 as SNHLY and CDR2 as FYNNEI. CDR3 DNA sequence: TGTGCCAGCAGTGCGACTAGTCATGTGCAGTTCTTC. It yields the protein CASSATSHVQFF.

This clonotype was observed many times. The chain joins TRBV4-1 to TRBJ2-2; D gene unclear. CDR1 MGHRA and CDR2 YSYEKL come from the germline V gene. The V end lost 3 bases, the J end lost 5 bases, and 4 bases lay between the germline ends. CDR3 length: 12 residues. The CDR3 nucleotides read TGCGCCAGCAGCCACGTTACCGGGGAGCTGTTTTTT. Translating it yields CASSHVTGELFF.

Relative to its sample, this clonotype is medium-sized. The CDR3, as DNA: TGCGCCAGCAGCCAAGTTCACAGCGAGATAAAAGCCAAAAACATTCAGTACTTC. It codes for CASSQVHSEIKAKNIQYF. The chain uses TRBV4-1 and TRBJ2-4, with unresolved D. CDR1 MGHRA and CDR2 YSYEKL come from the germline V gene. V was pared by 1 base and J by 0 bases, with 16 bases between. CDR3 length equals 18 residues.

By its share, this clonotype is medium-sized (0.01 to 0.1%). The chain has TRBV20-1 and TRBJ2-1; 13 nucleotides agree with TRBD2. V was clipped by 3 bases and J by 4 bases; unmatched bases: 12. This CDR3 is 18 amino acids long. CDR1 DFQATT and CDR2 SNEGSKA come from the germline V gene (reference sequence). The CDR3: CSARFPGLAGQRYNEQFF. Here the CDR3 DNA reads TGCAGTGCTAGGTTTCCGGGACTAGCGGGACAACGATACAATGAGCAGTTCTTC.

By its share, this clonotype is medium-sized. The genes are TRBV12-3 or TRBV12-4 and TRBJ1-2; 7 nucleotides align to TRBD1. The trim removed 6 bases at V and 0 bases at J, leaving 7 bases unmatched. The CDR3 length is 15 residues. DNA of the CDR3: TGTGCCAGCAGCCCCTGGGGACAGTCTAACTATGGCTACACCTTC. It yields the protein CASSPWGQSNYGYTF.

This clonotype was seen ten or more times. The gene calls are TRBV6-5 and TRBJ2-3; the match to TRBD1 covers 8 bases. CDR3 length equals 15 residues. CDR1 and CDR2 from the germline V gene are MNHEY and SVGAGI. Germline trimming cut 5 bases from V and 2 bases from J; bases unmatched to any gene: 6. Here the CDR3 reads CASSLPGQDTDTQYF. The CDR3 coding sequence is TGTGCCAGCAGTCTCCCGGGACAGGACACAGATACGCAGTATTTT.

By its share, this clonotype is medium-sized (0.01 to 0.1%). V gene TRBV11-2 combines with J gene TRBJ1-2, with D maybe TRBD1 (5 bases). Germline loops: CDR1 SGHAT, CDR2 FQNNGV. The V and J ends lost 4 bases and 7 bases respectively, with 25 bases between them. The CDR3 totals 17 residues. The CDR3 bases are TGTGCCAGCAGCTCCCAGGTGGGGGGTACAGGCTTCGGTGGCTACACCTTC. It is translated as CASSSQVGGTGFGGYTF.

By share, this clonotype ranks as medium-sized (0.01 to 0.1%). The chain has TRBV7-6 and TRBJ2-3, with 8 bases fitting TRBD2. Germline CDR1 is SGHVS and CDR2 is FNYEAQ. The trim removed 1 base at V and 6 bases at J, leaving 3 bases unmatched. The length of the CDR3 is 14 residues. CDR3 DNA: TGTGCCAGCAGCTTAGTGGCGGGAGGTGATACGCAGTATTTT. Its protein is CASSLVAGGDTQYF.

In its sample, this clonotype is medium-sized. The chain joins TRBV27 to TRBJ2-3, with 8 bases aligning to TRBD1. The CDR3 has 12 amino acids. V shed 6 bases, J shed 8 bases, and the junction held 4 bases outside the gene matches. Germline CDR1 reads MNHEY; CDR2 reads SMNVEV (reference sequence). CDR3 nucleotides: TGTGCCAGCAGAACTACAGGGGGTACGCAGTATTTT. Translated, it gives CASRTTGGTQYF.

In its sample, this clonotype ranks as medium-sized (0.01 to 0.1%). The V and J genes are TRBV11-2 and TRBJ2-1; D is undetermined. V lost 0 bases, J lost 4 bases, and 7 bases lay in between. The CDR3 length is 14 residues. Germline loops: CDR1 SGHAT, CDR2 FQNNGV. For the CDR3, the DNA is TGTGCCAGCAGCTTAGACAGAGTATACAATGAGCAGTTCTTC. Protein: CASSLDRVYNEQFF.

This clonotype has more than one count but fewer than ten. V gene TRBV20-1 combines with J gene TRBJ1-5, with no clear D. Germline CDR1 is DFQATT and CDR2 is SNEGSKA (reference sequence). V lost 0 bases, J lost 1 base, and 4 bases lay in between. The CDR3 is 13 amino acids. The CDR3 DNA sequence: TGCAGTGCTAGAGACGACAGCAATCAGCCCCAGCATTTT. Residues: CSARDDSNQPQHF.

There are many counts of this clonotype. The chain joins TRBV24-1 to TRBJ1-2, with unresolved D. CDR3 size: 15 residues. Trimming cost V 5 bases and J 2 bases, with 14 bases left between them. Germline lookup yields CDR1 KGHDR and CDR2 SFDVKD. The DNA for the CDR3 is TGTGCCACCAGTGCTCCTTCGGGAGGGAACTATGGCTACACCTTC. This encodes CATSAPSGGNYGYTF.

Many counts were recorded for this clonotype. V gene TRBV5-1 combines with J gene TRBJ1-5; 10 positions agree with TRBD1. Germline V gene sequence: CDR1 SGHRS, CDR2 YFSETQ. The CDR3 runs 17 residues. The ends lost 4 bases at V and 2 bases at J; junction bases unmatched: 9. The CDR3 protein is CASSPTWTGGRNQPQHF. In nucleotides, the CDR3 is TGCGCCAGCAGCCCTACTTGGACAGGGGGACGCAATCAGCCCCAGCATTTT.

At least ten counts were recorded for this clonotype. The chain couples TRBV5-1 to TRBJ1-1, with D possibly being TRBD1 (6 bases). Trimming took 6 bases from V and 0 from J, leaving 15 bases between them. The CDR3 covers 15 residues. Germline V lookup: CDR1 SGHRS, CDR2 YFSETQ. CDR3 bases: TGCGCCAGCAACCCGTGGGGGCTATTGAACACTGAAGCTTTCTTT. This sequence encodes CASNPWGLLNTEAFF.

This clonotype was observed many times. The chain has TRBV7-6 and TRBJ1-1; D unresolved. Germline assignment: CDR1 SGHVS and CDR2 FNYEAQ. CDR3 length: 14 amino acids. V lost 4 bases and J 2 bases, leaving 11 bases between the germline ends. The CDR3 nucleotides are TGTGCCAGCAGCTCCATGACTTTTAACACTGAAGCTTTCTTT. This translates into CASSSMTFNTEAFF.